Reported below is one T cell receptor beta chain. This sample is part of a study of blood T cell repertoires in COVID-19. TCRdb keeps only in-frame clones here, not all; method: immunoSEQ multiplex PCR. Counted here are around 70,000 clones, about 89% occurring once; the ten biggest clones make up around 2.6%. Sequenced sample: peripheral blood. The receptor was isolated from a man aged 45-65 years with COVID-19, enrolled during active disease.

CDR3 nucleotide sequence: TGTGCCAGCAGTGCCCAAAGGGGGGATACGCAGTATTTT. The encoded protein is CASSAQRGDTQYF. The rearrangement links TRBV6-4 to TRBJ2-3, with a weak D call TRBD1 (6 bases). CDR1 and CDR2 (germline): MRHNA, SNTAGT. The CDR3 is made up of 13 amino acids. Trimming shortened V by 4 bases and J by 6 bases, and 11 bases separated the two germline ends.